Below, 8 T cell receptor beta chains from the same sample are listed, as sequenced in a study of T cell responses to AZD1222 COVID-19 vaccine. Profiled with immunoSEQ multiplex PCR; TCRdb holds only in-frame clones, not every one. The sample has 100,000 to 140,000 clones; 75% to 95% are singletons. Sample: peripheral blood, taken 28 days after the second AZD1222 dose. The receptors here all came from an adult who received the AZD1222 COVID-19 vaccine.

The V gene is TRBV4-3, the J gene TRBJ1-2; D uncertain. Germline lookup yields CDR1 LGHNA and CDR2 YSLEER. This CDR3 region has 16 residues. V shed 0 bases and J shed 6 bases, with 17 bases lying between them. CDR3 DNA sequence: TGCGCCAGCAGCCAAGATTTCATGAGCCCTGCTAATGGCTACACCTTC. Its protein is CASSQDFMSPANGYTF.

This chain uses TRBV5-1 with TRBJ1-5, with D hard to call. Germline V gene data show CDR1 as SGHRS and CDR2 as YFSETQ. The CDR3 contains 15 residues. V was clipped by 0 bases and J by 5 bases, with 12 bases between them. The CDR3 nucleotides read TGCGCCAGCAGCTTGGACGGCCAAAGGCATCAGCCCCAGCATTTT. Translated: CASSLDGQRHQPQHF.

The chain is built from TRBV7-6 and TRBJ1-6; 8 bases are shared with TRBD1. Germline assignment: CDR1 SGHVS and CDR2 FNYEAQ. After removal of 2 bases from V and 6 bases from J, the junction contained 6 bases not matched to a gene. The CDR3 length is 16 residues. As DNA, the CDR3 is TGTGCCAGCAGCTTATGGGGGACAGGAACTAATTCACCCCTCCACTTT. It translates to CASSLWGTGTNSPLHF.

The V gene is TRBV28, the J gene TRBJ2-7; tentative D call: TRBD1 (5 bases). The V and J ends lost 10 bases and 0 bases respectively, with 25 bases between them. This CDR3 comprises 17 residues. The germline V gene has CDR1 MDHEN and CDR2 SYDVKM. CDR3 residues: CATEGQDSTATSYEQYF. The DNA of the CDR3 is TGTGCCACCGAAGGGCAGGATTCGACAGCCACCTCCTACGAGCAGTACTTC.

The chain carries TRBV27 and TRBJ2-1; the match to TRBD2 covers 7 bases. This CDR3 has 14 residues. V trimming: 2 bases; J trimming: 8 bases; junction bases outside the gene matches: 6. Germline V lookup: CDR1 MNHEY, CDR2 SMNVEV (reference sequence). CDR3 in DNA: TGTGCCAGCAGTTTAGCGGGGGTTTTTCATGAGCAGTTCTTC. Translating gives CASSLAGVFHEQFF.

This chain connects TRBV5-1 to TRBJ1-6; the D is unclear. Looked up from germline, CDR1 is SGHRS and CDR2 is YFSETQ. V lost 1 base to trimming and J lost 5 bases, with 7 bases between them. CDR3 length: 14 residues. CDR3 nucleotides: TGCGCCAGCAGCTTGTCACAGAATAATTCACCCCTCCACTTT. This sequence encodes CASSLSQNNSPLHF.

This clone was seen once. At the DNA level, this CDR3 is encoded by other sequences in the same sample as well. The chain couples TRBV28 to TRBJ1-2; D is ambiguous. V lost 2 bases and J 2 bases, leaving 6 bases between the germline ends. The CDR3 is 13 amino acids. The V gene's germline CDR1 is MDHEN and CDR2 SYDVKM. CDR3 bases: TGTGCCAGCAGTTTAGGCCAGAACTATGGCTACACCTTC. Protein sequence: CASSLGQNYGYTF.

Comment on this clone: One junction end disagrees with the germline gene, perhaps due to a read error. The chain couples TRBV7-7 to TRBJ1-3, with D possibly being TRBD1 (5 bases). The CDR3 length is 15 residues. Germline assignment: CDR1 SSHAT and CDR2 FNYEAQ (reference sequence). CDR3 DNA: TGTGCTAGCAGCTTAGCGTCGGGGCCGGGAAACACCATATATTTT. Translated: CASSLASGPGNTIYF.